Below, 8 T cell receptor beta chains from the same sample are listed, as sequenced in a study of OX40 agonist ivuxolimab in advanced cancers. The repertoire was sequenced with immunoSEQ multiplex PCR; TCRdb's copy has only in-frame clones and lacks some. Of more than 80,000 clones in the sample, approximately 88% were seen once. The starting material was CD4+ or CD8+ T cells sorted from blood, obtained in a trial of the OX40 agonist ivuxolimab. These receptors were taken from an adult with an advanced solid tumor such as melanoma, head and neck, liver or kidney cancer.

This rearrangement joins TRBV6-1 to TRBJ2-1; D gene uncertain. Trimming took 6 bases from V and 4 from J, leaving 7 bases between them. Germline CDR1 is MNHNS and CDR2 is SASEGT. The CDR3 consists of 12 residues. The CDR3 is CASRQKYNEQFF. The CDR3 DNA reads TGTGCCAGCAGACAGAAGTACAATGAGCAGTTCTTC.

This clone has more than one count but fewer than ten. This CDR3 reads CAWAQGSNQPQHF. CDR3 bases: TGTGCCTGGGCACAGGGTAGCAATCAGCCCCAGCATTTT. The chain uses TRBV30 and TRBJ1-5; possibly TRBD1 for D (6 bases). Trimming removed 5 bases from V and 0 bases from J, with 8 bases in between. Per the germline V gene, CDR1 is GTSNPN and CDR2 is SVGIG (reference sequence). This CDR3 has 13 residues.

This chain uses TRBV7-3 with TRBJ2-1; 8 nucleotides agree with TRBD2. The CDR3 is made up of 16 amino acids. J lost 5 bases, V lost 5 bases, and 11 bases had no gene match. The germline CDR1 and CDR2 sequences are SGHTA and FQGTGA. The CDR3, as DNA: TGTGCCAGCAGCCCCGGGTGGCGGGGGGACAACAATGAGCAGTTCTTC. This translates into CASSPGWRGDNNEQFF.

The CDR3 nucleotides read TGTGCCAGCAGGCAAAAAAACATTCAGTACTTC. Protein: CASRQKNIQYF. The chain couples TRBV6-5 to TRBJ2-4; no definite D call. The CDR3 runs 11 residues. Per the germline V gene, CDR1 is MNHEY and CDR2 is SVGAGI. V lost 6 bases and J 4 bases, leaving 4 bases between the germline ends.

The chain couples TRBV6-6 to TRBJ2-7; 11 bases are shared with TRBD1. The CDR3 contains 14 residues. CDR1 and CDR2 (germline): MNHNY, SVGAGI (reference sequence). Trimming at V came to 7 bases and at J to 6 bases, leaving 8 bases not matched to a gene. CDR3 loop: CASTRGTGGREQYF. CDR3 sequence (DNA): TGTGCCAGCACCCGCGGGACAGGGGGGCGCGAGCAGTACTTC.

This clone was recorded a few times. The chain is built from TRBV10-1 and TRBJ1-2, with D maybe TRBD1 (5 bases). V shed 0 bases and J shed 4 bases, with 6 bases lying between them. The germline gives CDR1 WNHNN, CDR2 SYGVQD (reference sequence). The CDR3 has 13 residues. The DNA for the CDR3 is TGCGCCAGCAGTGAGTCGGGACGCTATGGCTACACCTTC. This translates into CASSESGRYGYTF.

The CDR3 nucleotides read TGTGCCAGCAGTTTGCGGCCCAGCTCTGGAAACACCATATATTTT. It yields the protein CASSLRPSSGNTIYF. This chain links TRBV28 with TRBJ1-3; the D is unclear. The germline V gene has CDR1 MDHEN and CDR2 SYDVKM. The CDR3 spans 15 residues. The V end lost 3 bases, the J end lost 0 bases, and 9 bases lay between the germline ends.

V usage is TRBV19 and J usage is TRBJ1-1; D remains unclear. CDR1 LNHDA and CDR2 SQIVND come from the germline V gene (reference sequence). Trimming pared 4 bases from V and 8 bases from J, leaving 11 bases between. The CDR3 has 12 amino acids. The CDR3 sequence is CASSRAGIEAFF. Here the CDR3 DNA reads TGTGCCAGTAGTAGGGCCGGGATCGAAGCTTTCTTT.